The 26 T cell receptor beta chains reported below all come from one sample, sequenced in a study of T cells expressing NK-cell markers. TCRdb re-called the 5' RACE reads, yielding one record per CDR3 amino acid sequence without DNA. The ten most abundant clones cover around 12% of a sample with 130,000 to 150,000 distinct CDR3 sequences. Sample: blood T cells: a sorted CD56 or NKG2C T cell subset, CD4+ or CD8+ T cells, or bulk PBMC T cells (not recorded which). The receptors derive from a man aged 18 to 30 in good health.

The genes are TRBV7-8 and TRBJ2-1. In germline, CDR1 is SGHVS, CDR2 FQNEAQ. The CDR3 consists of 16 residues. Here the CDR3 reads CASSLAPGFGNNEQFF.

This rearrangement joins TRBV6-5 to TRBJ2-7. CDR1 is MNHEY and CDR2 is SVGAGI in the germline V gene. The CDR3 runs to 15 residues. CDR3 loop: CASSWGFPPSYEQYF.

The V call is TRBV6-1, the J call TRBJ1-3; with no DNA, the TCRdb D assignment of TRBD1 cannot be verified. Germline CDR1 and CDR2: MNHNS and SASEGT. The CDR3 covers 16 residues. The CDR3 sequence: CASSISHRFSGNTIYF.

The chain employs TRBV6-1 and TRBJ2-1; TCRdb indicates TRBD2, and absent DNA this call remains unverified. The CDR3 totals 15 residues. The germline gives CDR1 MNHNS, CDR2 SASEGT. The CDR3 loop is CASRSREGLLDEQFF.

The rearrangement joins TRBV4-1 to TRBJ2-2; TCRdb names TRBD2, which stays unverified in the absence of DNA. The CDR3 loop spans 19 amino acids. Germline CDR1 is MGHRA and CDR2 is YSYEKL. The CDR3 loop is CASSQQGLAGVSDIGELFF.

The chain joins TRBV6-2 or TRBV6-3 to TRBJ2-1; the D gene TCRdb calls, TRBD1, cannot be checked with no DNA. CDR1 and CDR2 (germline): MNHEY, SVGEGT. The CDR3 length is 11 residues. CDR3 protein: CASKGDDQQFF.

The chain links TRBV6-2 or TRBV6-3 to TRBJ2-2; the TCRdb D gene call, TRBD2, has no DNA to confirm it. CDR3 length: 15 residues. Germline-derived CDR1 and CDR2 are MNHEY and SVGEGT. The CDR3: CASSYSASGNGELFF.

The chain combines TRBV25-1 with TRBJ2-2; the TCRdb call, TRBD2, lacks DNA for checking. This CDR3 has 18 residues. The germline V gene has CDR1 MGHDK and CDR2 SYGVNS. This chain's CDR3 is CASSDHLPGLTNTGELFF. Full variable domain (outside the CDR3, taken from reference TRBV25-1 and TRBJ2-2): EADIYQTPRYLVIGTGKKITLECSQTMGHDKMYWYQQDPGMELHLIHYSYGVNSTEKGDLSSESTVSRIRTEHFPLTLESARPSHTSQYLCASSDHLPGLTNTGELFFGEGSRLTVL.

This CDR3 reads CSARKGVGNEQFF. This rearrangement joins TRBV20-1 to TRBJ2-1; TCRdb outputs TRBD1, but without DNA this stays unchecked. The CDR3 covers 13 residues. Per the germline V gene, CDR1 is DFQATT and CDR2 is SNEGSKA (reference sequence).

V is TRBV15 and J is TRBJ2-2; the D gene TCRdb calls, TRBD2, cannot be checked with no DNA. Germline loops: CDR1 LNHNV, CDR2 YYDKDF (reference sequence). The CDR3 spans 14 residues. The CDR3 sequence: CATTGTKRSGELFF.

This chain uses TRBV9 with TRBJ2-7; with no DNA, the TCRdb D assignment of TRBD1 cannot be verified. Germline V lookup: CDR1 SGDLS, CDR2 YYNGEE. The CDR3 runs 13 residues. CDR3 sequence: CASSVDQGYEQYF.

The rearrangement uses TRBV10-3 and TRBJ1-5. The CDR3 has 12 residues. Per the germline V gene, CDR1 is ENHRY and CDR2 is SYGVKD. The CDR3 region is CAISDISQPQHF.

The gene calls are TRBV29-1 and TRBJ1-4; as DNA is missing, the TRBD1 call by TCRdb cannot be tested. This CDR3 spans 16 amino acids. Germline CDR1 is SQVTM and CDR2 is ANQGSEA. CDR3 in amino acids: CSVPLGDRDANEKLFF.

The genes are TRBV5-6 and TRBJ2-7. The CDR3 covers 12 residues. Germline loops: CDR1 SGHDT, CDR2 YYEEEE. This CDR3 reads CASSFQHSEQYF.

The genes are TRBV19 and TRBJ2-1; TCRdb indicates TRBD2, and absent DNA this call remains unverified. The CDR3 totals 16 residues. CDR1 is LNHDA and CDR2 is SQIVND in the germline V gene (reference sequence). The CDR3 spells CASSSPGLAPYNEQFF.

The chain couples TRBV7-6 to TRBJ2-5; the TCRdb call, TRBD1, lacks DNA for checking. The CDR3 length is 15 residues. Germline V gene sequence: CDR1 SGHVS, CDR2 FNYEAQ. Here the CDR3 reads CASSLVSGGKETQYF.

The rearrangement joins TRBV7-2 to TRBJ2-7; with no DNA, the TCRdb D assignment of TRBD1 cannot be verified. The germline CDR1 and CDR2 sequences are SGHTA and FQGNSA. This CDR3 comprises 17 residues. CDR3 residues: CASSLPGTAPPSYEQYF.

CDR3 protein: CSARVSGKGTGELFF. The rearrangement uses TRBV29-1 and TRBJ2-2; TCRdb indicates TRBD2, and absent DNA this call remains unverified. The CDR3 covers 15 residues. The germline CDR1 and CDR2 sequences are SQVTM and ANQGSEA.

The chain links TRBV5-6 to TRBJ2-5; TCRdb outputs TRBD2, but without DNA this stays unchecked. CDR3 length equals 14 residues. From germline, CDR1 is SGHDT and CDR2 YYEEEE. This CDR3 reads CASNAGGLGETQYF.

The CDR3 loop is CASSPGTSLGNEQFF. V gene TRBV9 combines with J gene TRBJ2-1; TCRdb picks TRBD2, but there is no DNA to check that call. The germline V gene encodes CDR1 SGDLS and CDR2 YYNGEE. The CDR3 has 15 residues.

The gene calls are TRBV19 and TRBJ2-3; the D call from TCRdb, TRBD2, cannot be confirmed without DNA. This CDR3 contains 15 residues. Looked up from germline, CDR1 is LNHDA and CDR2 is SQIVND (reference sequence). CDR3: CASSIVGGRTDTQYF.

The CDR3: CASSESGGRGTDTQYF. The rearrangement joins TRBV2 to TRBJ2-3; TCRdb reports TRBD1, a call that lacks DNA to check it against. The CDR3 runs to 16 residues. Looked up from germline, CDR1 is SNHLY and CDR2 is FYNNEI. Together with reference TRBV2 and TRBJ2-3, the CDR3 gives the full variable domain: EPEVTQTPSHQVTQMGQEVILRCVPISNHLYFYWYRQILGQKVEFLVSFYNNEISEKSEIFDDQFSVERPDGSNFTLKIRSTKLEDSAMYFCASSESGGRGTDTQYFGPGTRLTVL.

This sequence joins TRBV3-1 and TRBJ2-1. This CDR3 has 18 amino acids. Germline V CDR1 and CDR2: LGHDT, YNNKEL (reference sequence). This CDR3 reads CASSQDLVFEDSYNEQFF.

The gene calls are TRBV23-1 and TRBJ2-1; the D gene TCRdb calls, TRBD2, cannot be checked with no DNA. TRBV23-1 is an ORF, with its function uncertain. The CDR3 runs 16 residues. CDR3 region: CASSQPKSGRSNEQFF.

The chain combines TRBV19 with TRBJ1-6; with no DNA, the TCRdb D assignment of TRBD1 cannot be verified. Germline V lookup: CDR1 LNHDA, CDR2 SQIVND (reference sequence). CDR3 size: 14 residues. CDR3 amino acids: CASSVDRGHSPLHF. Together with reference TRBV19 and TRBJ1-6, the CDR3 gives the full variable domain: DGGITQSPKYLFRKEGQNVTLSCEQNLNHDAMYWYRQDPGQGLRLIYYSQIVNDFQKGDIAEGYSVSREKKESFPLTVTSAQKNPTAFYLCASSVDRGHSPLHFGNGTRLTVT.

The CDR3 reads CASSLEFGTDTQYF. V and J are TRBV11-3 and TRBJ2-3. From germline, CDR1 is SGHNT and CDR2 YENEEA. There are 14 residues in the CDR3.